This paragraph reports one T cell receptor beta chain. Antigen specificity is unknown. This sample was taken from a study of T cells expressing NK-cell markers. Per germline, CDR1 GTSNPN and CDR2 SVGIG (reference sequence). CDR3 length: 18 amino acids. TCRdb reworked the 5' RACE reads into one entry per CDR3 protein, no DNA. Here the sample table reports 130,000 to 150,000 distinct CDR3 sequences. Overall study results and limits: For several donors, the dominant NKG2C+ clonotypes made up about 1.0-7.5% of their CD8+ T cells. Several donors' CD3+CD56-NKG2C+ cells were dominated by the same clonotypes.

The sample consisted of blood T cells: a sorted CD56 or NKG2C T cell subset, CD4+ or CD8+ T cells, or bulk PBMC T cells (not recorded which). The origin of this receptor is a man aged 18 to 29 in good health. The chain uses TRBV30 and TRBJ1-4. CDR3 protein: CAWSDPHVTLATNEKLFF. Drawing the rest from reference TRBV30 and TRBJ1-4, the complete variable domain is SQTIHQWPATLVQPVGSPLSLECTVEGTSNPNLYWYRQAAGRGLQLLFYSVGIGQISSEVPQNLSASRPQDRQFILSSKKLLLSDSGFYLCAWSDPHVTLATNEKLFFGSGTQLSVL.